This TCR beta chain was profiled in a study of Graves' ophthalmopathy and Graves' hyperthyroidism. Study-wide background: Untreated patients at initial diagnosis provided peripheral blood. Study-wide points: Among expanded thyroid clonotypes above 0.001 frequency, most also occurred in blood.

TCR beta CDR3 regions were amplified from RNA transcripts. Scientists carried out first-round RT-PCR using HTBI primers and then a second-round multiplex PCR. TCRdb ran MiXCR on the multiplex PCR reads and lists one entry per CDR3 protein. Found here are about 640,000 distinct CDR3 sequences, just over 40% of them singletons; the top ten hold roughly 3.5%. Patients were excluded if they had other autoimmune diseases or uncontrolled infections, and likewise if pregnancy or lactation applied. This clonotype was detected many times. As yet, its antigen is unknown. This CDR3 has 12 amino acids. The V segment lost 5 bases and the J segment 4 bases; nucleotides outside the gene matches: 3. Germline V gives CDR1 SQVTM, CDR2 ANQGSEA.

The sequencing sample was made of peripheral blood. The TCR sequence derives from an adult man with Graves' ophthalmopathy. The chain recombines TRBV29-1 with TRBJ2-7; 9 positions match TRBD1. The CDR3 bases are TGCAGCGTTAGACAGGGGGAATACGAGCAGTACTTC. It yields the protein CSVRQGEYEQYF.